This TCR beta chain is from a study of long-term antiretroviral therapy in people with HIV. Study results and limitations: Pre-ART expanded TRB clones stayed dominant throughout, though often decreasing after ART. ART preceded a rise in diversity that nonetheless stayed lower than in transplant donor controls. Among HIV repertoires, CDR3 length ranges were narrower than those of controls.

Running of the v3.0 immunoSEQ assay took place at survey level. Sequencing was performed with immunoSEQ multiplex PCR; in TCRdb, only in-frame clones are kept and a portion is missing. Among approximately 28,000 clones listed, 70% to 90% were seen once. Concerning this clone itself: Its antigen is not identified.

The V end was cut by 2 bases, the J end by 1 base, with 3 bases between. The CDR3 runs to 12 residues. CDR1 and CDR2 from the germline V gene are SGHDT and YYEEEE. Sample: unsorted PBMCs, taken 4.7 to 5 years after starting antiretroviral therapy. The sequence derives from a man between 40 and 49 years old with HIV. This sequence joins TRBV5-6 and TRBJ1-2; unclear D gene. CDR3 in DNA: TGTGCCAGCAGCTTAGTTAACTATGGCTACACCTTC. Translating it yields CASSLVNYGYTF.